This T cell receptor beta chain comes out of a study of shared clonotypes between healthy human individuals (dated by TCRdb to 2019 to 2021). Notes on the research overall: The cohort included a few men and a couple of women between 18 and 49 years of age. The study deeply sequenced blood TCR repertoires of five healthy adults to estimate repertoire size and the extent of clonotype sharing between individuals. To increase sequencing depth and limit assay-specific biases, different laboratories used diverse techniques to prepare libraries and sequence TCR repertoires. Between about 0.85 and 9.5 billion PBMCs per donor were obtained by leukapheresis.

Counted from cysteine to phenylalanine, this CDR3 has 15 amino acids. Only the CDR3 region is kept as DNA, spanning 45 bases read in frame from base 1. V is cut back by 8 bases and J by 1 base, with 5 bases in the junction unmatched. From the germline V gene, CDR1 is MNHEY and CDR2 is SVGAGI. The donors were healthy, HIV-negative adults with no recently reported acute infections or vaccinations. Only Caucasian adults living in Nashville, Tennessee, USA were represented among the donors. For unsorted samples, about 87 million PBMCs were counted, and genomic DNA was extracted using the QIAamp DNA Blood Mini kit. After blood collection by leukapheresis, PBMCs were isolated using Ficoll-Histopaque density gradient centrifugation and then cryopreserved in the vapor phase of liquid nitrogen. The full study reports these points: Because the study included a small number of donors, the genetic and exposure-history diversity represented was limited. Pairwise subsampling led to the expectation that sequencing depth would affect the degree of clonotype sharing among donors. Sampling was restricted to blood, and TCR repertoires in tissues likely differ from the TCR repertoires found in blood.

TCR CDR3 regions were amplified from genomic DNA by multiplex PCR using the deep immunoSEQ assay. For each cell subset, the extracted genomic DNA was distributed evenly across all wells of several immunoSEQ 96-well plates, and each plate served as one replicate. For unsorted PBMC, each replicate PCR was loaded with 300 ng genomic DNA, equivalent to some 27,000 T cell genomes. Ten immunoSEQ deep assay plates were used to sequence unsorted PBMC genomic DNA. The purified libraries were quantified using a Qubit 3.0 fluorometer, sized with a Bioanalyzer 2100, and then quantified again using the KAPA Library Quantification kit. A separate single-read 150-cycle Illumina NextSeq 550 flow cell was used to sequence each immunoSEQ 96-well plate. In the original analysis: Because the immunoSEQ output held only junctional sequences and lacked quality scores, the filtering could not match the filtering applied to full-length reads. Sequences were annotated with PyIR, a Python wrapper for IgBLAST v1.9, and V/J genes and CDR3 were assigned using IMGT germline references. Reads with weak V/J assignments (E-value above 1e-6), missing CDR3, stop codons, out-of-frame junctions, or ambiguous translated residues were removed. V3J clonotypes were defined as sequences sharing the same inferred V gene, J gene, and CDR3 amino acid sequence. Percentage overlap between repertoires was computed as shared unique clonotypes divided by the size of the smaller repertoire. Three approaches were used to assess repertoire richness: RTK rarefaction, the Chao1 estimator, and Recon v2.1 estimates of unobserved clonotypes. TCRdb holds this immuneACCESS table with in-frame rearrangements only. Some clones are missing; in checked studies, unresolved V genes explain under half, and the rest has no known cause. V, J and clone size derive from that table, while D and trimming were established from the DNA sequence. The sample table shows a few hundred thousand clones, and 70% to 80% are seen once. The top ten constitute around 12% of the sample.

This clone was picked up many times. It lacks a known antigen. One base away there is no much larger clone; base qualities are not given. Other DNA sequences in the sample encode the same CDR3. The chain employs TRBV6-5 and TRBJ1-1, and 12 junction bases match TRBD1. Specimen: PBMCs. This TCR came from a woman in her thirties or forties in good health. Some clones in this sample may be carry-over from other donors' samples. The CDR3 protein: CASRDRGRGNTEAFF. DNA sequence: TGTGCCAGCCGGGACAGGGGGCGAGGGAACACTGAAGCTTTCTTT.